This TCR beta chain appears in the sequencing data of a study of T-cell memory formation after mild COVID-19 (dated by TCRdb to the early 2020s). Background on the whole study: Most TCR sequence clusters were specific to one of the two donors. Longitudinal TCRalpha and TCRbeta repertoire sequencing tracked T-cell clones expanding and contracting after mild COVID-19 in two donors. Two young, previously healthy adult volunteers made up the cohort, one male and one female.

Ficoll-Paque density gradient centrifugation was the method used to isolate PBMCs. In the germline V gene, CDR1 corresponds to LGHNA and CDR2 to YSLEER. From cysteine to phenylalanine, the CDR3 is 19 amino acids long. Only CDR3 DNA remains: 57 bases, in frame from the first base. Deletion took 3 bases off V and 0 bases off J, with a span of 18 bases between the germline ends. Summary of the overall study and its limitations: Contracting CD4+ clones were found mainly in CM and EM memory subsets, while CD8+ clones were enriched in EMRA. The study included only two mild cases, and larger cohorts that include severe cases with pre-infection samples were judged to be necessary. The detection of some responding clones in pre-infection memory suggests that pre-existing cross-reactive memory T cells joined the SARS-CoV-2 response. From day 15 to 85, contracting clones showed balanced CD4/CD8 phenotypes, whereas a second wave of clones that expanded from day 15 to 37 leaned towards CD4+. SARS-CoV-2 specificity was not confirmed for the second-wave clones peaking on day 37.

About this clonotype itself: The specificity of this receptor is unknown. The sample holds no much larger clone one base away, and base qualities are not on file.

The run used an Illumina NovaSeq 6000. TCRalpha and TCRbeta cDNA libraries were constructed by 5'RACE with constant-segment primers, with sample barcodes and unique molecular identifiers being introduced. Trizol reagent was used to extract RNA from every sample. The libraries were amplified in two PCR steps, and the second step added a second sample barcode and Illumina TruSeq adapters. Sequencing of the libraries was done on an Illumina NovaSeq, producing 2 x 150 bp paired-end reads. The paper's data handling went like this. Reads were demultiplexed and collapsed into UMI-guided consensus sequences with migec v1.2.7. Using mixcr v2.1.11, the UMI consensuses were aligned to TRA and TRB V and J templates and assembled into clonotypes. A clonotype was counted as expanded or contracted only when both edgeR and NoisET called the clonotype significant, with the noise models trained on biological replicates. For edgeR calls, a false discovery rate-adjusted p below 0.01 and a log2 fold-change threshold of 1 were applied. PCA with hierarchical clustering of max-normalized trajectories of the 1000 most abundant clonotypes was used as exploratory dynamics analysis. Separately sequenced CD4+ and CD8+ repertoires were used to assign a CD4 or CD8 phenotype to each responding clone. The public reads were quality trimmed at Q25 with fastp and then assembled into clones with MiXCR by TCRdb, keeping productive beta chains. Here each entry gathers all rows of one CDR3 protein and keeps the most common genes and DNA. The authors' filters were not applied to this entry. In all, the sample holds 250,000 to 300,000 distinct CDR3 sequences, and roughly 15% of those were seen once. Jointly, the top ten make up roughly 23% of the sample.

Sequenced material: PBMCs or a T cell subset sorted from them (not recorded which). The chain couples TRBV4-3 to TRBJ1-6, with an unclear D gene assignment. This sequence was found in a man younger than 35 who had mild COVID-19 (a few samples of this study predate the infection). The sample titles of this study are shuffled in the database, so cell type and time point are left out; the donor was told from shared clones. The nucleotide sequence reads as follows: TGCGCCAGCAGCCAGGCTGGGCCACCCAGAAACTCCTATAATTCACCCCTCCACTTT. Translated, it reads CASSQAGPPRNSYNSPLHF.